This T cell receptor (beta chain) was identified in a study of TIL therapy for anti-PD-1-resistant metastatic lung cancer. Study-level background: Tumor harvest preceded PD-1/PD-L1 blockade, followed by nivolumab treatment. Four tumors were EGFR-mutant and two were ALK-rearranged.

The immunoSEQ assay was v3. Libraries were sequenced to around 2 million read pairs (survey) or roughly 4.5-6.5 million (deep). The protocol was immunoSEQ multiplex PCR, while the TCRdb copy is restricted to in-frame clones and leaves out a portion. The sample lists approximately 57,000 clones, 70% to 90% seen once, with just under 3% in the top ten. The CDR3 is 16 amino acids. Germline lookup yields CDR1 SGHAT and CDR2 FQNNGV. The ends lost 1 base at V and 6 bases at J; junction bases unmatched: 4. The time point: pre-treatment sample, taken before nivolumab and TIL therapy. Adults with stage 4 NSCLC were enrolled in a phase I trial.

The chain employs TRBV11-2 and TRBJ1-6; the match to TRBD1 covers 9 bases. The sequencing here drew on blood, taken at baseline. This TCR was recovered from a person aged 25-79 years with non-small cell lung cancer. The DNA for the CDR3 is TGTGCCAGCAGCTTAGTTGCGGGACAGGGTAATTCACCCCTCCACTTT. Translating it yields CASSLVAGQGNSPLHF. The variable domain in full, with the rest retrieved from reference TRBV11-2 and TRBJ1-6, is EAGVAQSPRYKIIEKRQSVAFWCNPISGHATLYWYQQILGQGPKLLIQFQNNGVVDDSQLPKDRFSAERLKGVDSTLKIQPAKLEDSAVYLCASSLVAGQGNSPLHFGNGTRLTVT.